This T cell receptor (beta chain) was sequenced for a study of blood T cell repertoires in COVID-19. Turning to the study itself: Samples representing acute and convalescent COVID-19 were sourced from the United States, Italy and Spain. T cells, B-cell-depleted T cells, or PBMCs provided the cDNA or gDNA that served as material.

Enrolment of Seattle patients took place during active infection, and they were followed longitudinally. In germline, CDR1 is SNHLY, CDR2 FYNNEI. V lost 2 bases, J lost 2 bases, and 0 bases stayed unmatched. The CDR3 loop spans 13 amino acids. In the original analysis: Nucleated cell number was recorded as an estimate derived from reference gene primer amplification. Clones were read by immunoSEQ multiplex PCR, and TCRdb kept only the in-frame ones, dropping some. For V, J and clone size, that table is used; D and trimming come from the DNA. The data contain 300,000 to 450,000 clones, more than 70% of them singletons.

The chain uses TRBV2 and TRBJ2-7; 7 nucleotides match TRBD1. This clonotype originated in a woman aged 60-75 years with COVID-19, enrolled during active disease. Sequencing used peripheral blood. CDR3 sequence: CASSEQGAYEQYF. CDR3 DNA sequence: TGTGCCAGCAGTGAACAGGGGGCCTACGAGCAGTACTTC.